This TCR beta chain stems from a study of T cell responses to AZD1222 COVID-19 vaccine. Overall study context: Pooling of second doses given at about 4 or about 12 weeks was done.

A single count supports this clone. The antigen is not known. Regarding the study as a whole: The span of vaccine-associated CD4 TCRs extended across spike, with dominance at 160-218 and 743-854. Clonal diversity may have been underestimated, and the donors were mostly white British, with more females than males. Unmutated variant regions are reportedly targeted by nearly half of spike-specific TCRs.

The data were produced by immunoSEQ multiplex PCR, yet TCRdb's version contains in-frame clones alone and is incomplete. The data hold about 150,000 clones, with around nine tenths observed a single time. V lost 4 bases, J lost 8 bases, and 8 bases stayed unmatched. Per germline, CDR1 SQVTM and CDR2 ANQGSEA. This CDR3 has 14 residues. The sequence derives from an adult in good health. The material was peripheral blood, obtained on day 0 of AZD1222 vaccination. The V gene is TRBV29-1, the J gene TRBJ2-1; 10 bases match TRBD2. Written as DNA, the CDR3 is TGCAGCGTTGCCTCTAGCGGGGGAGCCGATGAGCAGTTCTTC. Amino acids: CSVASSGGADEQFF.